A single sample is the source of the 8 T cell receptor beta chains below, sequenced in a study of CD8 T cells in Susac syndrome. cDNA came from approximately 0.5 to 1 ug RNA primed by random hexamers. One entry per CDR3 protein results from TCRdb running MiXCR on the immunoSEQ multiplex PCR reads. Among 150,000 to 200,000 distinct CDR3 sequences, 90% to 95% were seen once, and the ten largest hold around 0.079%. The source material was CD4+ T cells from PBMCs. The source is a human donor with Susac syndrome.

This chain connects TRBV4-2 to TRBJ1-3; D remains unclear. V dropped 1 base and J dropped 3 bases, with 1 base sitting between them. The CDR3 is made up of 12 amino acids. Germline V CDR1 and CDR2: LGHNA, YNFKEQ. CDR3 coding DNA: TGTGCCAGCAGCCAAGGTGGAAACACCATATATTTT. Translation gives CASSQGGNTIYF.

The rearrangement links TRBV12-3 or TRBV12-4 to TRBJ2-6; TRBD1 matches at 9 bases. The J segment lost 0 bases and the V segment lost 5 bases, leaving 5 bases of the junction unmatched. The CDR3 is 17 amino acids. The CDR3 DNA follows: TGTGCCAGCAGTCCGGGACAGGGTCGCTCTGGGGCCAACGTCCTGACTTTC. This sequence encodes CASSPGQGRSGANVLTF.

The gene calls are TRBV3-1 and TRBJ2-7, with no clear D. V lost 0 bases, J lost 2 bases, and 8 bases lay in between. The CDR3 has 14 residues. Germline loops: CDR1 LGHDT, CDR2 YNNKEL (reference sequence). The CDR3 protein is CASSQDGPAYEQYF. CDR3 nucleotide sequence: TGTGCCAGCAGCCAAGACGGACCAGCCTACGAGCAGTACTTC.

In nucleotides, the CDR3 is TGTGCCAGCAGCGTAGTAGGAGGCGAGCAGTACTTC. As protein: CASSVVGGEQYF. This chain links TRBV9 with TRBJ2-7, with D tentatively TRBD2 (5 bases). The CDR3 length is 12 residues. V gave up 0 bases and J gave up 6 bases, with 7 bases separating them. Germline-derived CDR1 and CDR2 are SGDLS and YYNGEE.

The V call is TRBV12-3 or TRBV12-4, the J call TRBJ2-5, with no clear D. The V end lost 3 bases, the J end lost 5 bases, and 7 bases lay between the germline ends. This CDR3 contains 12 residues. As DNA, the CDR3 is TGTGCCAGCAGTTTGCTAGGGGAGACCCAGTACTTC. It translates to CASSLLGETQYF.

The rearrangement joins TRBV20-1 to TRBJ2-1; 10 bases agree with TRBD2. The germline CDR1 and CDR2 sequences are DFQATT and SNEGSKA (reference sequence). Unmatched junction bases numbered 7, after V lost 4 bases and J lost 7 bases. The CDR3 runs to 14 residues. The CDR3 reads CSATSGGALNEQFF. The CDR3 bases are TGCAGTGCTACTAGCGGGGGCGCTTTGAATGAGCAGTTCTTC.

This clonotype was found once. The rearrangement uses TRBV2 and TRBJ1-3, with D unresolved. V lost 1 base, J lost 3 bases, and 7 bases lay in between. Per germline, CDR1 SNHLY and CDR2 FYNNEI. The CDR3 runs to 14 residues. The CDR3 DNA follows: TGTGCCAGCAGTGAAGGGGTCCTTGGAAACACCATATATTTT. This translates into CASSEGVLGNTIYF.

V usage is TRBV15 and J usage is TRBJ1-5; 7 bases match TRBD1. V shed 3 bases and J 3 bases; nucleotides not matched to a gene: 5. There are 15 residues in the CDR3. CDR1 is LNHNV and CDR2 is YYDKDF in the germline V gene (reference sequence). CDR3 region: CATSSRGGTNQPQHF. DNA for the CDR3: TGTGCCACCAGCAGCAGGGGGGGTACCAATCAGCCCCAGCATTTT.